One sample yielded the 20 T cell receptor beta chains listed below, sequenced in a study of T-cell memory formation after mild COVID-19. TCRdb called the 5' RACE reads again in MiXCR, with one record for every CDR3 protein. This table has approximately 410,000 distinct CDR3 sequences, 23% appearing once. The sequenced material came from PBMCs or a T cell subset sorted from them (not recorded which). The receptors here all came from an adult woman who had mild COVID-19 (a few samples of this study predate the infection). Cell type and time point are not known.

This clonotype turned up a few times. The rearrangement uses TRBV5-1 and TRBJ2-1, with D maybe TRBD2 (6 bases). The CDR3 length is 14 residues. CDR1 is SGHRS and CDR2 is YFSETQ in the germline V gene. The V end lost 0 bases, the J end lost 7 bases, and 11 bases lay between the germline ends. CDR3 in DNA: TGCGCCAGCAGCTTGGGTAGCGGCTGGAATGAGCAGTTCTTC. Amino acid sequence: CASSLGSGWNEQFF.

This clonotype occurred a few times. V and J are TRBV3-1 and TRBJ1-2; D unresolved. Germline loops: CDR1 LGHDT, CDR2 YNNKEL (reference sequence). V gave up 0 bases and J gave up 8 bases, with 7 bases separating them. The length of the CDR3 is 12 residues. The CDR3 nucleotides read TGTGCCAGCAGCCAAGAGAGCGTCGGCTACACCTTC. It is translated as CASSQESVGYTF.

This clonotype occurred a few times. The rearrangement uses TRBV4-3 and TRBJ2-7; 9 bases map to TRBD2. This CDR3 comprises 16 residues. The germline V gene has CDR1 LGHNA and CDR2 YSLEER. The V gene end was trimmed by 0 bases and the J gene end by 3 bases; junction bases not matched to a gene: 6. Here the CDR3 reads CASSQDSASGNYEQYF. Written as DNA, the CDR3 is TGCGCCAGCAGCCAAGATAGTGCTAGCGGGAACTACGAGCAGTACTTC.

As concerns this clonotype: At one of its ends the junction is not consistent with the germline gene, which may arise from a read error. V gene TRBV6-5 combines with J gene TRBJ2-2; 9 positions agree with TRBD1. CDR1 is MNHEY, CDR2 SVGAGI, per germline. This CDR3 has 17 amino acids. Written as DNA, the CDR3 is TGTGCCAGCCAGGGATCTCCGGGACAGGGCCGCACCGGGGGGCTGTTTTTT. It encodes CASQGSPGQGRTGGLFF.

The chain couples TRBV11-2 to TRBJ2-5; D might be TRBD2 (5 bases). Trimming shortened V by 2 bases and J by 5 bases, and 12 bases separated the two germline ends. Germline loops: CDR1 SGHAT, CDR2 FQNNGV. The CDR3 has 14 residues. The CDR3 reads CASSLMRETETQYF. The CDR3 DNA reads as TGTGCCAGCAGCTTAATGAGGGAGACGGAGACCCAGTACTTC.

The rearrangement uses TRBV5-1 and TRBJ2-1; weak D call: TRBD2 (5 bases). The CDR3 consists of 13 residues. Trimming cost V 5 bases and J 2 bases, with 8 bases left between them. Germline V gives CDR1 SGHRS, CDR2 YFSETQ. CDR3 residues: CASRLVPYNEQFF. The DNA of the CDR3 is TGCGCCAGCAGACTAGTCCCCTACAATGAGCAGTTCTTC.

V is TRBV11-2 and J is TRBJ2-3; D perhaps matches TRBD1 (6 bases). This CDR3 region has 14 residues. Germline CDR1 reads SGHAT; CDR2 reads FQNNGV. V lost 1 base to trimming and J lost 6 bases, with 11 bases between them. DNA for the CDR3: TGTGCCAGCAGCTTAGTTAACCAGGGGGATACGCAGTATTTT. Amino acids: CASSLVNQGDTQYF. The whole variable domain, remainder taken from reference TRBV11-2 and TRBJ2-3, is EAGVAQSPRYKIIEKRQSVAFWCNPISGHATLYWYQQILGQGPKLLIQFQNNGVVDDSQLPKDRFSAERLKGVDSTLKIQPAKLEDSAVYLCASSLVNQGDTQYFGPGTRLTVL.

A few counts support this clonotype. The chain recombines TRBV15 with TRBJ1-1, with D unclear. Germline CDR1 LNHNV, CDR2 YYDKDF (reference sequence). The CDR3 has 14 amino acids. V was cut by 0 bases and J by 2 bases, with 7 bases left in between. The chain's CDR3 is CATSRDRTNTEAFF. CDR3 bases: TGTGCCACCAGCAGAGACAGAACCAACACTGAAGCTTTCTTT.

The V call is TRBV7-3, the J call TRBJ1-2, with 7 bases aligning to TRBD1. The V gene end was trimmed by 10 bases and the J gene end by 4 bases; junction bases not matched to a gene: 12. CDR1 SGHTA and CDR2 FQGTGA come from the germline V gene. CDR3 length: 14 amino acids. The CDR3: CAIRPARGLYGYTF. CDR3 nucleotides: TGTGCCATCCGCCCAGCTAGGGGGCTCTATGGCTACACCTTC.

This clonotype was found a few times. The CDR3 DNA reads TGTGCCAGCAGCTTTGCCCACCGCTCAGAGAACACTGAAGCTTTCTTT. Translated, it gives CASSFAHRSENTEAFF. This chain links TRBV11-2 with TRBJ1-1, with D unclear. The CDR3 totals 16 residues. Germline CDR1 and CDR2: SGHAT and FQNNGV. With 3 bases removed from V and 1 base from J, the gap between germline ends came to 15 bases.

The genes are TRBV5-4 and TRBJ2-7; 9 bases align to TRBD1. The CDR3 contains 15 residues. The trim removed 0 bases at V and 6 bases at J, leaving 7 bases unmatched. Germline assignment: CDR1 SGHNT and CDR2 YYREEE (reference sequence). The DNA of the CDR3 is TGTGCCAGCAGCTTGGGGGGACAGGGTGCTCGCGAGCAGTACTTC. It encodes CASSLGGQGAREQYF.

The table lists this clonotype with a few counts. The gene calls are TRBV6-4 and TRBJ2-2; D is uncertain. V lost 0 bases and J lost 5, with 7 bases in between. Germline lookup yields CDR1 MRHNA and CDR2 SNTAGT. This CDR3 is 14 amino acids long. DNA for the CDR3: TGTGCCAGCAGTGACTCGGCGGTAACCGGGGAGCTGTTTTTT. This codes for CASSDSAVTGELFF.

There are a few counts of this clonotype. The chain is built from TRBV5-1 and TRBJ2-1, with 7 nucleotides matching TRBD1. With 0 bases clipped from V and 1 base from J, the junction kept 4 bases outside the gene matches. Germline CDR1 and CDR2: SGHRS and YFSETQ. CDR3 length: 16 residues. CDR3 in DNA: TGCGCCAGCAGCTTGGTTCCCAGGGGGTCCTACAATGAGCAGTTCTTC. It yields the protein CASSLVPRGSYNEQFF.

This clonotype appeared many times. This sequence joins TRBV6-5 and TRBJ2-7, with 8 bases lining up with TRBD1. CDR1 and CDR2 from the germline V gene are MNHEY and SVGAGI. J was trimmed by 2 bases and V by 4 bases; bases with no gene match: 7. The CDR3 spans 15 residues. In DNA, the CDR3 is TGTGCCAGCAGTTTCGGACAGGGATCTACCTACGAGCAGTACTTC. This translates into CASSFGQGSTYEQYF.

The CDR3, as DNA: TGCAGTGCCCGGGACTGGGGGAGCCCAGATACGCAGTATTTT. Residues: CSARDWGSPDTQYF. The genes are TRBV20-1 and TRBJ2-3; D might be TRBD2 (6 bases). The CDR3 length is 14 residues. Trimming shortened V by 6 bases and J by 4 bases, and 17 bases separated the two germline ends. Germline V lookup: CDR1 DFQATT, CDR2 SNEGSKA (reference sequence).

This clonotype was counted once. The chain joins TRBV5-1 to TRBJ1-6, with 8 positions matching TRBD1. The ends lost 4 bases at V and 7 bases at J; junction bases unmatched: 10. The CDR3 has 16 amino acids. CDR1 and CDR2 from the germline V gene are SGHRS and YFSETQ. The CDR3 nucleotides read TGCGCCAGCAGCACCCGGGGCGGGACAGGCAATTCACCCCTCCACTTT. Encoded protein: CASSTRGGTGNSPLHF.

In DNA, the CDR3 is TGTGCCAGCAGACTAGCGGGAGGGAATGAGCAGTTCTTC. Translation gives CASRLAGGNEQFF. The chain uses TRBV12-3 or TRBV12-4 and TRBJ2-1; 13 nucleotides align to TRBD2. This CDR3 is built from 13 residues. V dropped 6 bases and J dropped 7; count of bases not matched to a gene: 0.

The DNA for the CDR3 is TGTGCCAGCAGCTTGATGATTGGACTAGCGGGAGGGCCCCATCCTGATACGCAGTATTTT. Translation gives CASSLMIGLAGGPHPDTQYF. The chain joins TRBV7-2 to TRBJ2-3, with 15 bases matching TRBD2. This CDR3 contains 20 residues. Germline CDR1 SGHTA, CDR2 FQGNSA. V lost 3 bases and J lost 6; bases outside the gene matches: 16.

The chain links TRBV5-4 to TRBJ2-1; D perhaps matches TRBD1 (6 bases). The CDR3 runs 14 residues. The V gene lost 1 base and the J gene lost 8 bases, with 13 bases spanning the gap. Per germline, CDR1 SGHNT and CDR2 YYREEE (reference sequence). This CDR3 is CASSLPQDSHEQFF. The DNA of the CDR3 is TGTGCCAGCAGCTTGCCCCAGGACAGCCATGAGCAGTTCTTC.

The chain uses TRBV4-2 and TRBJ1-2; TRBD1 is a possible D gene (6 bases). Trimming stripped 3 bases from V and 4 bases from J, with 12 bases between. The CDR3 consists of 14 residues. In germline, CDR1 is LGHNA, CDR2 YNFKEQ. The CDR3 nucleotides are TGTGCCAGCAGCCAGGTACAGGGTTTCTATGGCTACACCTTC. As protein: CASSQVQGFYGYTF.